This T cell receptor (beta chain) comes out of a study of beta chain features in type 1 diabetes. Study details: On cell yields, gender and age, patients and healthy donors were similar.

Trimming at V came to 5 bases and at J to 5 bases, leaving 3 bases not matched to a gene. This CDR3 region has 13 residues. CDR1 is SGHAT, CDR2 FQNNGV, per germline. Stem cell-like memory, regulatory, central memory and naive CD4+ cells were sorted via CD45RO/CCR7/CD25/CD127/CD95/CD27. Purity above 95% was achieved in all sorted populations. Of the isolated RNA, all was reverse transcribed, and so the sequenced material was expressed TCRB transcripts. The table came from immunoSEQ multiplex PCR; TCRdb's copy has only in-frame clones and leaves some out. The table shows a few hundred thousand clones, with around 9.6% occurring only once. Study-wide findings and caveats: When Type 1 diabetes patients were examined, their TCRB CDR3s proved moderately but significantly shorter in all four CD4+ subsets. A greater similarity of naive, central memory and Treg TCRB repertoires was seen among patients than among healthy donors.

To note about this clone: Its specificity is not known.

The sequencing input was central memory CD4+ T cells from blood. This TCR was sampled from a man aged 25 to 40 with type 1 diabetes. The rearrangement links TRBV11-2 to TRBJ2-5, with 9 bases matching TRBD1. The CDR3 here is CASSPQGAETQYF. The DNA for the CDR3 is TGTGCCAGCAGCCCACAGGGGGCGGAGACCCAGTACTTC.